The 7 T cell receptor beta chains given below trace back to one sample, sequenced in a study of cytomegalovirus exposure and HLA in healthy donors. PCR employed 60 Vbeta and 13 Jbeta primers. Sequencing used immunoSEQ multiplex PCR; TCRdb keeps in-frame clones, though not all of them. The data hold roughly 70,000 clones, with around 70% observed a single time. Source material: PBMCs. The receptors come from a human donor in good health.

The CDR3 region has the DNA TGCAGCGTGGCCAGGACCAGCGGAGGAGAGACCCAGTACTTC. Its translation is CSVARTSGGETQYF. The genes are TRBV29-1 and TRBJ2-5, with TRBD2 as a possible D gene (5 bases). Looked up from germline, CDR1 is SQVTM and CDR2 is ANQGSEA. Trimming removed 6 bases at V and 4 bases at J, with 18 bases between. This CDR3 is 14 amino acids long. The whole variable domain, remainder taken from reference TRBV29-1 and TRBJ2-5, is SAVISQKPSRDICQRGTSLTIQCQVDSQVTMMFWYRQQPGQSLTLIATANQGSEATYESGFVIDKFPISRPNLTFSTLTVSNMSPEDSSIYLCSVARTSGGETQYFGPGTRLLVL.

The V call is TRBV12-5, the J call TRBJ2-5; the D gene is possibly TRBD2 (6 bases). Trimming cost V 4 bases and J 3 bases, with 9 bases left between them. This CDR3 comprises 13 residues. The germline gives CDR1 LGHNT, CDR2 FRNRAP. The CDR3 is CASGSRLEETQYF. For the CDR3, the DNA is TGTGCTAGTGGTTCGAGACTAGAAGAGACCCAGTACTTC.

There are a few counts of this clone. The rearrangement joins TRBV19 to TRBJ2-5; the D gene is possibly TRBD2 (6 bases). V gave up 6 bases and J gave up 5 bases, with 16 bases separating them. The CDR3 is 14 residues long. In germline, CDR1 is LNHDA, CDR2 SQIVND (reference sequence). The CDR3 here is CASRDTRRGETQYF. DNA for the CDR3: TGTGCCAGTAGGGATACTAGGAGGGGTGAGACCCAGTACTTC.

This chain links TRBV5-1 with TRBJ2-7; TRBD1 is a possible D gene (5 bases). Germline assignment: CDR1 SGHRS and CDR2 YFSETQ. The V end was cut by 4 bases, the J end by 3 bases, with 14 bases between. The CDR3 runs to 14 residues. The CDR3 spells CASSGTFDSYEQYF. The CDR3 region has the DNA TGCGCCAGCAGCGGTACGTTTGACAGCTACGAGCAGTACTTC.

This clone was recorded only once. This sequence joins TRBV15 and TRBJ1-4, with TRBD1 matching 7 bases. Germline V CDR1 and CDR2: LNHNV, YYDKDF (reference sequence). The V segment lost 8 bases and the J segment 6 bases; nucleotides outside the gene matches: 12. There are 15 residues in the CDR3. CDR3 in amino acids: CATLEPSRGDEKLFF. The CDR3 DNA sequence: TGTGCCACCCTTGAGCCGAGCAGGGGGGATGAAAAACTGTTTTTT.

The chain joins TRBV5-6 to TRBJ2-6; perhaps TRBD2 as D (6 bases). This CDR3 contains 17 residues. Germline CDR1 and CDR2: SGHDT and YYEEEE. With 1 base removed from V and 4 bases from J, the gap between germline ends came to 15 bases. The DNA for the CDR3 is TGTGCCAGCAGCTTGTTGGGGGTAGCGGCGGGGGCCAACGTCCTGACTTTC. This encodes CASSLLGVAAGANVLTF.

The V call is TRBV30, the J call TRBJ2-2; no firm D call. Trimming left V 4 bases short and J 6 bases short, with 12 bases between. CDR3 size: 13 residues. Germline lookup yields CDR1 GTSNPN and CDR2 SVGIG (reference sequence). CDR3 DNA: TGTGCCTGGAACGTAGTCTTGGCCGGGGAGCTGTTTTTT. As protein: CAWNVVLAGELFF. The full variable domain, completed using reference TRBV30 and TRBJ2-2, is SQTIHQWPATLVQPVGSPLSLECTVEGTSNPNLYWYRQAAGRGLQLLFYSVGIGQISSEVPQNLSASRPQDRQFILSSKKLLLSDSGFYLCAWNVVLAGELFFGEGSRLTVL.